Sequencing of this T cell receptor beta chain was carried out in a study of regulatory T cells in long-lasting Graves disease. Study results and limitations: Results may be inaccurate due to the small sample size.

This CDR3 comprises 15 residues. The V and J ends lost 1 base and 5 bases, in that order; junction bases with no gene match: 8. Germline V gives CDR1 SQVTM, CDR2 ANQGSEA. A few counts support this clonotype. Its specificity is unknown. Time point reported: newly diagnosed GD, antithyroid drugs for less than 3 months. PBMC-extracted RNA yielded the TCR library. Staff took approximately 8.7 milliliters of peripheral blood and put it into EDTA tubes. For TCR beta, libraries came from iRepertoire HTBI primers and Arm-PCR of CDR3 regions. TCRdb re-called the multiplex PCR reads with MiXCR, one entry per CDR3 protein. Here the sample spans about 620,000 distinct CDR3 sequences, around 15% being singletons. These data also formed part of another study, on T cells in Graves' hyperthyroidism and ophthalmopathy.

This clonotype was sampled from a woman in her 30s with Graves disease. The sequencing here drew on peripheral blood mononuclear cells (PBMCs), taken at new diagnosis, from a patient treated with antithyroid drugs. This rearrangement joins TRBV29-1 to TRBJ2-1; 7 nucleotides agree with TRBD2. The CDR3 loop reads CSVEGGSGGDNEQFF. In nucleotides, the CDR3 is TGCAGCGTTGAAGGCGGGAGTGGGGGGGACAATGAGCAGTTCTTC.